This entry is about one T cell receptor (beta chain). Its antigen is not known. Unique molecular identifiers were used to barcode this TCRbeta library. TCRdb re-analysed the PCR reads in MiXCR, keeping a single row per CDR3 protein. The sample contains under 850,000 distinct CDR3 sequences, roughly 14% of which appear only once. This sample stems from a study of T-cell reconstitution after alpha-beta-depleted transplantation in children. V gave up 6 bases and J gave up 3 bases, with 11 bases separating them. The CDR3 runs to 14 residues. Germline V gene sequence: CDR1 SNHLY, CDR2 FYNNEI. Study-wide results and caveats: Surviving recipient cells, namely T cells and thymic progenitors, were the source of high day-60 TCRbeta diversity in some patients. Where alpha-beta T cells came from about two months after transplant was reportedly several hundred expanded graft clones. Newly made T cells mostly supplied T-cell counts and diversity one year after transplant.

The TCR sequence derives from a girl aged 2-9 years with congenital amegakaryocytic thrombocytopenia, due to receive a stem cell transplant. The chain is built from TRBV2 and TRBJ2-2, with TRBD1 as a possible D gene (7 bases). Material: PBMCs, obtained before TCRalphabeta/CD19-depleted stem cell transplant. CDR3 in amino acids: CASRRDRYTGELFF. The CDR3, as DNA: TGTGCCAGCAGGCGGGACAGATACACCGGGGAGCTGTTTTTT.